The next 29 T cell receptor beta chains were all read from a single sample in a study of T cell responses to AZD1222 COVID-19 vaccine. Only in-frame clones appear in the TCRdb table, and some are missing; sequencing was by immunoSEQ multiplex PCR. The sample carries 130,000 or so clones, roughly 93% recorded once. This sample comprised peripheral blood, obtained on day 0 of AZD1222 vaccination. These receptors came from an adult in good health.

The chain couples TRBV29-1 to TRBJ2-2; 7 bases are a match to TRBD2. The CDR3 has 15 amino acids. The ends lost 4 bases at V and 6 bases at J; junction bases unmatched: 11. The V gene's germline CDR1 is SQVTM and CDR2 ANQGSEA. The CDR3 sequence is CSVVGSSGVAGELFF. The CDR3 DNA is TGCAGCGTTGTTGGCTCTAGCGGAGTAGCCGGGGAGCTGTTTTTT.

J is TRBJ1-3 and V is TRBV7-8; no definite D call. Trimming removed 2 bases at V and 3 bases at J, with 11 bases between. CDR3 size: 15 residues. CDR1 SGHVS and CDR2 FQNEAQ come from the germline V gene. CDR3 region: CASSLWAWGGNTIYF. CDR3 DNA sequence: TGTGCCAGCAGCTTATGGGCCTGGGGTGGAAACACCATATATTTT.

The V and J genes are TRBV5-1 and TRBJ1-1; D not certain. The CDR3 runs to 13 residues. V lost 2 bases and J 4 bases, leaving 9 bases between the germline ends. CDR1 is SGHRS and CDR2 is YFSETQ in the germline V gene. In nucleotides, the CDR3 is TGCGCCAGCAGCTTTCAGGTCGGCACTGAAGCTTTCTTT. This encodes CASSFQVGTEAFF.

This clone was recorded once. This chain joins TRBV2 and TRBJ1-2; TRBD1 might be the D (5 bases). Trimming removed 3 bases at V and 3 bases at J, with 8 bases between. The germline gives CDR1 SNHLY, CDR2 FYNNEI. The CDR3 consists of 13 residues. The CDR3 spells CASSDGGYYGYTF. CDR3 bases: TGTGCCAGCAGTGATGGGGGTTACTATGGCTACACCTTC.

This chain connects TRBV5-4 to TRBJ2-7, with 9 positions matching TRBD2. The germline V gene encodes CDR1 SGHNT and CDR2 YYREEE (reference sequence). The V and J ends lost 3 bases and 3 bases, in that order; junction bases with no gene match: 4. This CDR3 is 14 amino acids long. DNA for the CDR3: TGTGCCAGCAGCTCGGGACTAGCAGGCTACGAGCAGTACTTC. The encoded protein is CASSSGLAGYEQYF.

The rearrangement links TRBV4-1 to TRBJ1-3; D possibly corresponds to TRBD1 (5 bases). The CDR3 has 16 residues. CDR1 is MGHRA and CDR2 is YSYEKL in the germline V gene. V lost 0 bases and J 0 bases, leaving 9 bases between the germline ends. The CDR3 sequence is CASSQEWGGSGNTIYF. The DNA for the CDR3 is TGCGCCAGCAGCCAAGAGTGGGGGGGCTCTGGAAACACCATATATTTT.

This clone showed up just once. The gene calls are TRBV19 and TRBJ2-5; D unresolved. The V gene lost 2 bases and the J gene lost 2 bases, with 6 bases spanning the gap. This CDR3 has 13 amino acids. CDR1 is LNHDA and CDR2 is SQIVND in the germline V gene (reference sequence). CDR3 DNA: TGTGCCAGTAGTATATGGGATCAAGAGACCCAGTACTTC. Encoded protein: CASSIWDQETQYF.

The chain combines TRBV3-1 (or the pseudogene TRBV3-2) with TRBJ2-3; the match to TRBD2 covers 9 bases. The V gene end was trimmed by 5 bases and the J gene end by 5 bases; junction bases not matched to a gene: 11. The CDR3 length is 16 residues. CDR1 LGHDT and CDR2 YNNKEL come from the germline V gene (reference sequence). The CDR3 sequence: CASSSRRGRGVDTQYF. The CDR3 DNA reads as TGTGCCAGCAGCTCCCGCCGCGGGAGGGGGGTAGATACGCAGTATTTT.

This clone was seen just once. Here the CDR3 DNA reads TGTGCCAGCAGTCCGACAGGGACCGGGGAGCTGTTTTTT. Its translation: CASSPTGTGELFF. This chain joins TRBV12-3 or TRBV12-4 and TRBJ2-2; 7 bases align to TRBD1. V was pared by 5 bases and J by 5 bases, with 2 bases of the junction left unmatched. The CDR3 sequence is 13 residues long.

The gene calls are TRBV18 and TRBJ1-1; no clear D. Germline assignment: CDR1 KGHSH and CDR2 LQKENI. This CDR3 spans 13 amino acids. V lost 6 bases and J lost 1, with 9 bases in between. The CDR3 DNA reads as TGTGCCAGCTCGTCGGACGCGAACACTGAAGCTTTCTTT. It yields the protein CASSSDANTEAFF.

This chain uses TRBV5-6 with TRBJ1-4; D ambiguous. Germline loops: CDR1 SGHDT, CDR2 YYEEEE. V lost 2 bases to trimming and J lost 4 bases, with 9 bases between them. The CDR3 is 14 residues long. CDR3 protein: CASSFWALNEKLFF. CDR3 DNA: TGTGCCAGCAGCTTTTGGGCGCTTAATGAAAAACTGTTTTTT. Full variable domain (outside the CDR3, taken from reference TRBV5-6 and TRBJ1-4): DAGVTQSPTHLIKTRGQQVTLRCSPKSGHDTVSWYQQALGQGPQFIFQYYEEEERQRGNFPDRFSGHQFPNYSSELNVNALLLGDSALYLCASSFWALNEKLFFGSGTQLSVL.

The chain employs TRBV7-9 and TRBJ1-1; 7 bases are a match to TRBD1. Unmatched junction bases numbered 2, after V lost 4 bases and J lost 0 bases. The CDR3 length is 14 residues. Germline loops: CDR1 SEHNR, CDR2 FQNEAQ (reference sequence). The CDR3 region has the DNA TGTGCCAGCAGCTGGGGACAGCTGAACACTGAAGCTTTCTTT. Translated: CASSWGQLNTEAFF.

DNA of the CDR3: TGTGCCAGCAAACCAGGGGCAGGGAGGGCCGAGCAGTACTTC. Translated, it gives CASKPGAGRAEQYF. The chain uses TRBV28 and TRBJ2-7; D may be TRBD2 (7 bases). Per germline, CDR1 MDHEN and CDR2 SYDVKM. The CDR3 runs to 14 residues. Trimming removed 7 bases at V and 6 bases at J, with 19 bases between.

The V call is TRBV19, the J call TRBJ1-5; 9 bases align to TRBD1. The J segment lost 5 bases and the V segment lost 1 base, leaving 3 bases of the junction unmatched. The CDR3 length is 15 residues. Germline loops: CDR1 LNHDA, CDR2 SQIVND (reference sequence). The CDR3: CASSIAGQGYQPQHF. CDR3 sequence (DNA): TGTGCCAGTAGTATAGCCGGACAGGGGTATCAGCCCCAGCATTTT. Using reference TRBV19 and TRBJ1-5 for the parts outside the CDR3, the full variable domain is DGGITQSPKYLFRKEGQNVTLSCEQNLNHDAMYWYRQDPGQGLRLIYYSQIVNDFQKGDIAEGYSVSREKKESFPLTVTSAQKNPTAFYLCASSIAGQGYQPQHFGDGTRLSIL.

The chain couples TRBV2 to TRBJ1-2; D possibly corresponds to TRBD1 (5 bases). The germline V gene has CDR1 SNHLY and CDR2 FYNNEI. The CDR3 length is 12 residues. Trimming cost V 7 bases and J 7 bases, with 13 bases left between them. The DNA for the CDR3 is TGTGCCAGCACCCTATTTGGGACTGGCTACACCTTC. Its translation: CASTLFGTGYTF.

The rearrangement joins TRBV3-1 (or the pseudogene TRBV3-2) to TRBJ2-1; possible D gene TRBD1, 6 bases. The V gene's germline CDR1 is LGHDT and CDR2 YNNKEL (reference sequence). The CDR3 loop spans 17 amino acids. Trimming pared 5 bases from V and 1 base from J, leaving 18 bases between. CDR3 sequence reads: CASSNRPQGVSYNEQFF. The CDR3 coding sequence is TGTGCCAGCAGCAACAGGCCACAGGGCGTATCCTACAATGAGCAGTTCTTC.

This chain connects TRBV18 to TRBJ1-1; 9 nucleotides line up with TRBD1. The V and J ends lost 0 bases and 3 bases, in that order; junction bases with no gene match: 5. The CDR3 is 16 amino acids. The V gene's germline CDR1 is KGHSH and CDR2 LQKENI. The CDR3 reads CASSPPLGQGYTEAFF. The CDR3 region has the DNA TGTGCCAGCTCACCACCTTTGGGACAGGGTTACACTGAAGCTTTCTTT.

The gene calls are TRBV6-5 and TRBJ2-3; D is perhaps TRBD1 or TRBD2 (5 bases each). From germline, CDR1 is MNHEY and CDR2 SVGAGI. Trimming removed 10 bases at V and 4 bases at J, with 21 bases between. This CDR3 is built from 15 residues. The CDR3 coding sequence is TGTGCCACCGGGGCGCGTTTGGGGGTCCCAGATACGCAGTATTTT. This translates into CATGARLGVPDTQYF.

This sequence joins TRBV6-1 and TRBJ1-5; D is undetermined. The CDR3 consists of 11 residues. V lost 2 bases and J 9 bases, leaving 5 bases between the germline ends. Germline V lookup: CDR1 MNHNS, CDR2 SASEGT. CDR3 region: CASSEWGPQHF. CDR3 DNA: TGTGCCAGCAGTGAATGGGGGCCCCAGCATTTT.

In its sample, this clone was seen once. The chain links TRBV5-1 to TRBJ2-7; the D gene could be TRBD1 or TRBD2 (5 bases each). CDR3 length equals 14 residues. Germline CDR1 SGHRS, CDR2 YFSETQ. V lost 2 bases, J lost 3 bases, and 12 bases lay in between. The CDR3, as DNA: TGCGCCAGCAGCTTACCCGGGACCGGCTACGAGCAGTACTTC. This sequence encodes CASSLPGTGYEQYF.

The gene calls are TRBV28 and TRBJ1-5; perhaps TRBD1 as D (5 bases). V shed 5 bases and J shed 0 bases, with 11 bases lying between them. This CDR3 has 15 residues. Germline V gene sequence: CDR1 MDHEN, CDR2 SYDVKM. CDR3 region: CASSRDSYSNQPQHF. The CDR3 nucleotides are TGTGCCAGCAGTCGTGACAGTTATAGCAATCAGCCCCAGCATTTT.

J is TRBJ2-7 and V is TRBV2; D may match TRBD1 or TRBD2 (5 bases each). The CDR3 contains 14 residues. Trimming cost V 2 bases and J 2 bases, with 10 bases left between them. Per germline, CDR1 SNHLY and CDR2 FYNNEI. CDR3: CASSEQGATYEQYF. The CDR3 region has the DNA TGTGCCAGCAGTGAACAGGGAGCTACCTACGAGCAGTACTTC.

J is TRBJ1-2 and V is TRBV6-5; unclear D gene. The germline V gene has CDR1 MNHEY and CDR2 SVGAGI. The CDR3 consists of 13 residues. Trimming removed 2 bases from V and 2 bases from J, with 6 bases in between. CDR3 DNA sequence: TGTGCCAGCAGTTACGCTGGGAACTATGGCTACACCTTC. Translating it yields CASSYAGNYGYTF.

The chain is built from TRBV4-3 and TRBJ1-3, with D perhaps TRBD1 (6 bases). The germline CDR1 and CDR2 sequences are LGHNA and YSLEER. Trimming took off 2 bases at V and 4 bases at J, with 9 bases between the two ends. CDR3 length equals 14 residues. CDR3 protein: CASSQTGYGNTIYF. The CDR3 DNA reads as TGCGCCAGCAGCCAAACAGGGTACGGAAACACCATATATTTT.

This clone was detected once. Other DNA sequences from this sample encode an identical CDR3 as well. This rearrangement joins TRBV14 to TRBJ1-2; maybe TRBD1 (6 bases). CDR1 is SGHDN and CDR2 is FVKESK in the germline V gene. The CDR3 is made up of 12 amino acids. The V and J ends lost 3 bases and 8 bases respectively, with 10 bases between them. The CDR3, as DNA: TGTGCCAGCAGCCAGGGGGGCTCGGGCTACACCTTC. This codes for CASSQGGSGYTF. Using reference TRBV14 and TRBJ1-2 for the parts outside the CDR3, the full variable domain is EAGVTQFPSHSVIEKGQTVTLRCDPISGHDNLYWYRRVMGKEIKFLLHFVKESKQDESGMPNNRFLAERTGGTYSTLKVQPAELEDSGVYFCASSQGGSGYTFGSGTRLTVV.

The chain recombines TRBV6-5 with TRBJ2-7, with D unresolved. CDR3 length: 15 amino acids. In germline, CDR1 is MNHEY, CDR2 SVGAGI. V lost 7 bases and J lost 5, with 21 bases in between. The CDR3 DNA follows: TGTGCCAGCACACAAAAAACACCGGCAGGTCACGAGCAGTACTTC. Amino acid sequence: CASTQKTPAGHEQYF.

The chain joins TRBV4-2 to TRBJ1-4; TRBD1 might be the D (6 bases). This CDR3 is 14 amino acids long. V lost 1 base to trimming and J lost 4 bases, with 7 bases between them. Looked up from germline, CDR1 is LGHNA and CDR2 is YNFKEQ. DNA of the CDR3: TGTGCCAGCAGCCAAGGACAGGTTAATGAAAAACTGTTTTTT. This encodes CASSQGQVNEKLFF.

The CDR3 nucleotides read TGCAGCGTTCTCCCGGGGGTCTCTGGAAACACCATATATTTT. Its protein is CSVLPGVSGNTIYF. This chain links TRBV29-1 with TRBJ1-3, with D possibly being TRBD1 (5 bases). The CDR3 is made up of 14 amino acids. Germline V CDR1 and CDR2: SQVTM, ANQGSEA. The V end was cut by 5 bases, the J end by 0 bases, with 11 bases between.

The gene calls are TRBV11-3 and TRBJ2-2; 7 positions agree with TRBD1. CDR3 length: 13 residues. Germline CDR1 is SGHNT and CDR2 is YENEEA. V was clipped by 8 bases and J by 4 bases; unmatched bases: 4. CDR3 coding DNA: TGTGCCAGCCGAACAGGGGTCACCGGGGAGCTGTTTTTT. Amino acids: CASRTGVTGELFF.